Presented here are 8 T cell receptor beta chains from one specimen sequenced in a study of Graves' ophthalmopathy and Graves' hyperthyroidism. Amplification from RNA transcripts yielded the TCR beta CDR3 regions. Amplification began with first-round RT-PCR using HTBI primers, then second-round multiplex PCR was performed. From the multiplex PCR reads, TCRdb called clonotypes with MiXCR, one entry per CDR3 protein. Of over a million distinct CDR3 sequences listed, approximately 35% are singletons. The sequencing input was peripheral blood or thyroid tissue (not recorded which). These TCRs come from an adult man with Graves' hyperthyroidism.

This clonotype was detected only once. The rearrangement uses TRBV20-1 and TRBJ2-6; D is ambiguous. The germline gives CDR1 DFQATT, CDR2 SNEGSKA (reference sequence). The length of the CDR3 is 14 residues. Between the trimmed V and J ends, which lost 5 bases and 1 base, there was a span of 9 bases. The CDR3 loop reads CSAADLSGANVLTF. As DNA, the CDR3 is TGCAGTGCTGCGGACCTTTCTGGGGCCAACGTCCTGACTTTC.

About this clonotype: This may arise from a read error, as a much more abundant clone is one base away. The chain combines TRBV7-9 with TRBJ2-5; D remains ambiguous. The CDR3 totals 18 residues. Germline lookup yields CDR1 SEHNR and CDR2 FQNEAQ (reference sequence). The CDR3 DNA is TGCGCCAGCAGCCAAGGATTCGGTTTCGGAGCAGAGGAAGAGACCCAGTACTTC. Its protein product is CASSQGFGFGAEEETQYF.

This clonotype was picked up many times. The genes are TRBV7-8 and TRBJ1-1; D uncertain. This CDR3 spans 13 amino acids. CDR1 and CDR2 from the germline V gene are SGHVS and FQNEAQ. Trimming left V 5 bases short and J 2 bases short, with 9 bases between. The CDR3 loop is CASSPQVNTEAFF. CDR3 in DNA: TGTGCCAGCAGCCCTCAGGTTAACACTGAAGCTTTCTTT.

This clonotype was counted many times. The V and J genes are TRBV7-2 and TRBJ1-1; 11 positions agree with TRBD1. The CDR3 is made up of 16 amino acids. Germline CDR1 reads SGHTA; CDR2 reads FQGNSA. V was pared by 5 bases and J by 3 bases, with 8 bases of the junction left unmatched. The CDR3 DNA reads as TGTGCCAGCAGCCTCCGGGACAGGGGGTGGTACACTGAAGCTTTCTTT. Its translation: CASSLRDRGWYTEAFF.

A remark on this clonotype: Germline and junction disagree at one end, which may indicate a read error. V gene TRBV6-5 combines with J gene TRBJ1-4; unclear D gene. The germline V gene has CDR1 MNHEY and CDR2 SVGAGI. The CDR3 has 13 residues. The CDR3 sequence is CASSSRRGEKLSF. In DNA, the CDR3 is TGTGCCAGCAGTTCCCGCCGGGGTGAAAAACTGTCTTTT.

Many counts were recorded for this clonotype. The CDR3 DNA follows: TGTGCCAGCAGACGGGGTCCCTACAATCAGCCCCAGCATTTT. Protein sequence: CASRRGPYNQPQHF. The V and J genes are TRBV12-3 or TRBV12-4 and TRBJ1-5, with D hard to call. The germline V and J ends were trimmed by 6 bases and 3 bases, with 12 bases remaining between them. The CDR3 loop spans 14 amino acids.

In regard to this clonotype: A single base separates this from a much larger clone, so it may be a read error. This chain joins TRBV11-2 and TRBJ2-5; 8 bases are a match to TRBD1. From germline, CDR1 is SGHAT and CDR2 FQNNGV. With V trimmed by 6 bases and J by 3 bases, 3 bases remained unmatched. The CDR3 contains 13 residues. The CDR3 here is CASREDREETQYF. In DNA form, the CDR3 reads TGTGCCAGCAGAGAGGACAGGGAAGAGACCCAGTACTTC.

The V gene is TRBV29-1, the J gene TRBJ1-3, with TRBD1 as a possible D gene (5 bases). CDR3 length: 16 residues. V gave up 7 bases and J gave up 0 bases, with 19 bases separating them. Germline values: CDR1 SQVTM, CDR2 ANQGSEA. CDR3 DNA sequence: TGCAGCGCCGGATCGCCGGGGACGAGCTCTGGAAACACCATATATTTT. Its protein is CSAGSPGTSSGNTIYF.